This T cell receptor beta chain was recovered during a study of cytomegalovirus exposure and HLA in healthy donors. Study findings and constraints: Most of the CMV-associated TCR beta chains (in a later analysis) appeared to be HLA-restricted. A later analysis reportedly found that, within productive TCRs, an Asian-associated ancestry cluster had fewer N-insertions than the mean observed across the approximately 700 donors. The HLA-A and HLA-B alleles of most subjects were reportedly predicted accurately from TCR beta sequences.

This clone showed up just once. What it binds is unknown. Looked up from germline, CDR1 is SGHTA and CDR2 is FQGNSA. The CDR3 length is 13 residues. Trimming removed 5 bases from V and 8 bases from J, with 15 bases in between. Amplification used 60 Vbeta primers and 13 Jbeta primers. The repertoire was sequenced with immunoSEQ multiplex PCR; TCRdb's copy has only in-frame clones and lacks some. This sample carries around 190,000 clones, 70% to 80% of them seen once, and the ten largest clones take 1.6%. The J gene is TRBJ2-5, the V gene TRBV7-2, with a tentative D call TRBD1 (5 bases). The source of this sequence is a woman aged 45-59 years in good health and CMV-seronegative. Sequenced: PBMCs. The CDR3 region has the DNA TGTGCCAGCAGCCCGCCACAGGACACCACCCAGTACTTC. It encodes CASSPPQDTTQYF.